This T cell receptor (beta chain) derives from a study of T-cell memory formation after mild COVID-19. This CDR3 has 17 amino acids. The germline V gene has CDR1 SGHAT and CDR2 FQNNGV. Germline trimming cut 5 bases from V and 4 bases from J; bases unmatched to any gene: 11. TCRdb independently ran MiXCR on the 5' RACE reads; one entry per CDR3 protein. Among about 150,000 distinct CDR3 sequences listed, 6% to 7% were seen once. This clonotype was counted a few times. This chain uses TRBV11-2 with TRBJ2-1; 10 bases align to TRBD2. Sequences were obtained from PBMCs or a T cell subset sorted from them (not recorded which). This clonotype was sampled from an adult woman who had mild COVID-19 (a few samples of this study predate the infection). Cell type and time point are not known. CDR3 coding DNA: TGTGCCAGCAGCCCTACGGGGAGCGGGAGGGGGTACAATGAGCAGTTCTTC. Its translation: CASSPTGSGRGYNEQFF.